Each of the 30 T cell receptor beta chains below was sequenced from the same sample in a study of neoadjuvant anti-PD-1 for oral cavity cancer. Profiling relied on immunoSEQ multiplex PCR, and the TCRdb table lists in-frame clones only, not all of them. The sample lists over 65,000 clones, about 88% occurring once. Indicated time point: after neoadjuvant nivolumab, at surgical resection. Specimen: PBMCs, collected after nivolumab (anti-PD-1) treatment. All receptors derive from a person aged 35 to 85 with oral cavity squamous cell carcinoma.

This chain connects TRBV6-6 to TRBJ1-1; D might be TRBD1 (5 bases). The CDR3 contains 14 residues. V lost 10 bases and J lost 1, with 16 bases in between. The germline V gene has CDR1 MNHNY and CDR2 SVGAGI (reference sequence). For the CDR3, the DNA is TGTGCCACCGCCGCTCGGGGGGGGAACACTGAAGCTTTCTTT. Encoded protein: CATAARGGNTEAFF.

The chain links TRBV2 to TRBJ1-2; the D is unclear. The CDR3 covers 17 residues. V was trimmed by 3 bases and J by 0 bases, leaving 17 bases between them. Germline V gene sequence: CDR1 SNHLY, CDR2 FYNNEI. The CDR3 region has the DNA TGTGCCAGCAGTGACCGGAGTCATTTTCCAGCTAACTATGGCTACACCTTC. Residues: CASSDRSHFPANYGYTF. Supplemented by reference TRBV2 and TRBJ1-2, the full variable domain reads EPEVTQTPSHQVTQMGQEVILRCVPISNHLYFYWYRQILGQKVEFLVSFYNNEISEKSEIFDDQFSVERPDGSNFTLKIRSTKLEDSAMYFCASSDRSHFPANYGYTFGSGTRLTVV.

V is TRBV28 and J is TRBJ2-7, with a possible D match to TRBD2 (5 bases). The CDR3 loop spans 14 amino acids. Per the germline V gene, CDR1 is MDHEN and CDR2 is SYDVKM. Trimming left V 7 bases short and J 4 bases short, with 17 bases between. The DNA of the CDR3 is TGTGCCAGCACCCCTTGGGAGACGTCGTACGAGCAGTACTTC. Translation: CASTPWETSYEQYF.

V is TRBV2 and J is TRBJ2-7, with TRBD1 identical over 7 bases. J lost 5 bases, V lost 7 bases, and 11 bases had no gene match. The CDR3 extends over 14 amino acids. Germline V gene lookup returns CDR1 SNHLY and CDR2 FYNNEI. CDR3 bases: TGTGCCAGCACCCCACAGGGGCTTACGAACGAGCAGTACTTC. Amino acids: CASTPQGLTNEQYF.

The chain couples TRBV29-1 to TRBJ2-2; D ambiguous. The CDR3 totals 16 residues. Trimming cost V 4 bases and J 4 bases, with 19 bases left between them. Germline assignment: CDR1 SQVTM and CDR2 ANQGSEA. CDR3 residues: CSVGNPPGHGTGELFF. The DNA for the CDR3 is TGCAGCGTTGGGAACCCACCGGGCCACGGCACCGGGGAGCTGTTTTTT.

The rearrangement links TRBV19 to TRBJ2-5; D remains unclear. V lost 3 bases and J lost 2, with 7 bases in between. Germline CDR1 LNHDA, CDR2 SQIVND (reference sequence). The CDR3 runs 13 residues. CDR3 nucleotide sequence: TGTGCCAGTAGTATGGTACAGCAAGAGACCCAGTACTTC. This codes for CASSMVQQETQYF.

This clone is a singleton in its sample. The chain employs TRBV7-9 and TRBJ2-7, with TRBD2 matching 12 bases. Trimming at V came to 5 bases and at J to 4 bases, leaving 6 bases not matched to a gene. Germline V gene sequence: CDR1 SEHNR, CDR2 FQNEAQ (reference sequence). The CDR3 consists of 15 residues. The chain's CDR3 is CASSHTSGRHYEQYF. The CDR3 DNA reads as TGTGCCAGCAGCCACACTAGCGGGAGGCATTACGAGCAGTACTTC.

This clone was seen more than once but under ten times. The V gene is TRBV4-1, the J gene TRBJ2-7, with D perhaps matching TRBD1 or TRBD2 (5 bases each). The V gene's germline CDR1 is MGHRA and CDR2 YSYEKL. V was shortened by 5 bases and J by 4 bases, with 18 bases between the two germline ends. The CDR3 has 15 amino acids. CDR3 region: CASSFEEGLRYEQYF. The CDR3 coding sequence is TGCGCCAGCAGCTTTGAAGAGGGGCTCCGGTACGAGCAGTACTTC.

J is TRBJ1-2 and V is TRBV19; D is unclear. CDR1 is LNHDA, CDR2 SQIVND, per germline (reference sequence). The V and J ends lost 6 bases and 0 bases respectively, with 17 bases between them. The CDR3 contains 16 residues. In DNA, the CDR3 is TGTGCCAGTAGGGGCAGTACCCATGGGACTAACTATGGCTACACCTTC. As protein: CASRGSTHGTNYGYTF. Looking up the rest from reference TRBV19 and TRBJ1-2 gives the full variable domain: DGGITQSPKYLFRKEGQNVTLSCEQNLNHDAMYWYRQDPGQGLRLIYYSQIVNDFQKGDIAEGYSVSREKKESFPLTVTSAQKNPTAFYLCASRGSTHGTNYGYTFGSGTRLTVV.

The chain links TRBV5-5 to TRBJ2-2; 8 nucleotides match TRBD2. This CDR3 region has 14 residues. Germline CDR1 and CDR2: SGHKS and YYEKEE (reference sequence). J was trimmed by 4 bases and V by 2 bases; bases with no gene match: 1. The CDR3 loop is CASSFLAGTGELFF. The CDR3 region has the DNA TGTGCCAGCAGCTTTCTAGCGGGCACCGGGGAGCTGTTTTTT.

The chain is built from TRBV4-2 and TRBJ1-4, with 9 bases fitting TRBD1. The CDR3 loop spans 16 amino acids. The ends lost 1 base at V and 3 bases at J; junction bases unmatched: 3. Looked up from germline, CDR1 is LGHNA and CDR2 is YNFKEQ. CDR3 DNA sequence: TGTGCCAGCAGCCAAGCCCGGACAGGGGCTAATGAAAAACTGTTTTTT. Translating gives CASSQARTGANEKLFF.

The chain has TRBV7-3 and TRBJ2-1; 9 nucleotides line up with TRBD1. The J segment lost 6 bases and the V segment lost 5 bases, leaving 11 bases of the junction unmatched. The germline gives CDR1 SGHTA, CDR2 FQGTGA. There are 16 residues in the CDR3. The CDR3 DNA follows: TGTGCCAGCAGCAACTCCGGGACAGGGCTGGCCAATGAGCAGTTCTTC. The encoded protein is CASSNSGTGLANEQFF.

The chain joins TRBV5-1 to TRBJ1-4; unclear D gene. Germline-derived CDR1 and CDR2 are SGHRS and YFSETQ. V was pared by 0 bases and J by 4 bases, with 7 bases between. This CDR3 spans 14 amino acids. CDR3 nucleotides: TGCGCCAGCAGCTTGGCGGGGATTAATGAAAAACTGTTTTTT. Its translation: CASSLAGINEKLFF.

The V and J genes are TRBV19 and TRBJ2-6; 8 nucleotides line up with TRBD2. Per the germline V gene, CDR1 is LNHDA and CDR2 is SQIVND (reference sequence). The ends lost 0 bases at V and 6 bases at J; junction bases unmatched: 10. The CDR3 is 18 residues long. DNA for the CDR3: TGTGCCAGTAGTATAGATACGGGCGGGAGGAAGGAGGCCAACGTCCTGACTTTC. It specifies CASSIDTGGRKEANVLTF.

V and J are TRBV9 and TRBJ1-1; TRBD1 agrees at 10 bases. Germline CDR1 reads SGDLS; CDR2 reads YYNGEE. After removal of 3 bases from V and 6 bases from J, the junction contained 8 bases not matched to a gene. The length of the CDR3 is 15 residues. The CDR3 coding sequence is TGTGCCAGCAGCGCCGCCGGGACAGGGGTTCCTGAAGCTTTCTTT. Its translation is CASSAAGTGVPEAFF.

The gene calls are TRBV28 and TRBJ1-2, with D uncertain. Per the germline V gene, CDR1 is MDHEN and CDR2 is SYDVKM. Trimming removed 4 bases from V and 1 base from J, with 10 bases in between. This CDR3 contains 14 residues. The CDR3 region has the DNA TGTGCCAGCAGTTCCCGTCTGAGTAACTATGGCTACACCTTC. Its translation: CASSSRLSNYGYTF.

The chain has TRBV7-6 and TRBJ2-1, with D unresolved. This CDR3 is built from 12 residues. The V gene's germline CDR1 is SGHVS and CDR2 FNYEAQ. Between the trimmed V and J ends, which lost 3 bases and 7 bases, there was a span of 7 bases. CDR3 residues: CASSLAQNEQFF. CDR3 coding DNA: TGTGCCAGCAGCTTGGCTCAAAATGAGCAGTTCTTC.

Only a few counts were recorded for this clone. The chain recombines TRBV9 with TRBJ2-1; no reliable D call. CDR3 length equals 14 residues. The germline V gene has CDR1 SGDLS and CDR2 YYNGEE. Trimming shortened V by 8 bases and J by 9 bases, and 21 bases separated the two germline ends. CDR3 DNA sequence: TGTGCCAGTTCCCCTCGGGCCCTGCCAGGTGAGCAGTTCTTC. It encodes CASSPRALPGEQFF.

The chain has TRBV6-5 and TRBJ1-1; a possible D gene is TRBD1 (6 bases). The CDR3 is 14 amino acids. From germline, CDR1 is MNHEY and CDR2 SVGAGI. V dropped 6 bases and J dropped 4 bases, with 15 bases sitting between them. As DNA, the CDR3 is TGTGCCAGCAGGTCTCGGGGGCATAGCACTGAAGCTTTCTTT. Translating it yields CASRSRGHSTEAFF.

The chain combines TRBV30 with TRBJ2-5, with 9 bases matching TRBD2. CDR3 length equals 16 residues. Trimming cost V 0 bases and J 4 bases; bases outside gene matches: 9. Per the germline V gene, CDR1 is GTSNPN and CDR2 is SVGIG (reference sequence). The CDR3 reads CAWSVGFSGGGETQYF. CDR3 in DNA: TGTGCCTGGAGTGTTGGTTTTAGCGGGGGCGGAGAGACCCAGTACTTC. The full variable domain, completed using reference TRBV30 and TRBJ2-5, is SQTIHQWPATLVQPVGSPLSLECTVEGTSNPNLYWYRQAAGRGLQLLFYSVGIGQISSEVPQNLSASRPQDRQFILSSKKLLLSDSGFYLCAWSVGFSGGGETQYFGPGTRLLVL.

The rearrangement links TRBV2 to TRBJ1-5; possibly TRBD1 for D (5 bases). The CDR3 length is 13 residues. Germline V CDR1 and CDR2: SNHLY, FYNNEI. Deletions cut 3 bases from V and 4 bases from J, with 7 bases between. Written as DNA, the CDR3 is TGTGCCAGCAGTGACGGGGCAAATCAGCCCCAGCATTTT. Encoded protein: CASSDGANQPQHF.

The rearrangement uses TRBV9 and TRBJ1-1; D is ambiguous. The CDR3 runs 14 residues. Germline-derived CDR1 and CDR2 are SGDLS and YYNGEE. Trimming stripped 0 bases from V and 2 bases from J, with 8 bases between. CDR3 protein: CASSVEVDNTEAFF. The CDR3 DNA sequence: TGTGCCAGCAGCGTAGAGGTTGATAACACTGAAGCTTTCTTT.

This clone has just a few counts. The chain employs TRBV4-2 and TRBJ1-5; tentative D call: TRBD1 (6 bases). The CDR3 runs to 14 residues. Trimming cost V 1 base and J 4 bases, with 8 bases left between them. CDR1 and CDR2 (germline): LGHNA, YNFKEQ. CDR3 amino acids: CASSQGTANQPQHF. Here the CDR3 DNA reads TGTGCCAGCAGCCAAGGGACAGCTAATCAGCCCCAGCATTTT.

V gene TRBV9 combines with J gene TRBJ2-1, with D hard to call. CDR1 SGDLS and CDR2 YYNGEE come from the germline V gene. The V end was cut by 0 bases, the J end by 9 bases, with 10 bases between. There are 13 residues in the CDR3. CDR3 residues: CASSVDQWGEQFF. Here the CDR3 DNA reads TGTGCCAGCAGCGTAGATCAGTGGGGTGAGCAGTTCTTC. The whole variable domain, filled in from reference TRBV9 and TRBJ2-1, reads DSGVTQTPKHLITATGQRVTLRCSPRSGDLSVYWYQQSLDQGLQFLIQYYNGEERAKGNILERFSAQQFPDLHSELNLSSLELGDSALYFCASSVDQWGEQFFGPGTRLTVL.

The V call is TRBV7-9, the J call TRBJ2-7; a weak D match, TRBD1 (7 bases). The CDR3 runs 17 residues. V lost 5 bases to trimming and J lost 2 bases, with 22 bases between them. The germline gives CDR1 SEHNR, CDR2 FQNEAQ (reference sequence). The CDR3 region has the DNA TGTGCCAGCAGCCCCCCCGGGCGGGACAGCAGAACCTACGAGCAGTACTTC. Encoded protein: CASSPPGRDSRTYEQYF.

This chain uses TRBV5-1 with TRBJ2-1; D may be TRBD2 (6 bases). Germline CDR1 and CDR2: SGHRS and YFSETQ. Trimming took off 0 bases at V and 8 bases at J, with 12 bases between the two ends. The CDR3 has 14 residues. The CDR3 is CASSLGRGGDEQFF. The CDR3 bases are TGCGCCAGCAGCTTGGGTAGAGGCGGGGATGAGCAGTTCTTC. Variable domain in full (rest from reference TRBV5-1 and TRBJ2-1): KAGVTQTPRYLIKTRGQQVTLSCSPISGHRSVSWYQQTPGQGLQFLFEYFSETQRNKGNFPGRFSGRQFSNSRSEMNVSTLELGDSALYLCASSLGRGGDEQFFGPGTRLTVL.

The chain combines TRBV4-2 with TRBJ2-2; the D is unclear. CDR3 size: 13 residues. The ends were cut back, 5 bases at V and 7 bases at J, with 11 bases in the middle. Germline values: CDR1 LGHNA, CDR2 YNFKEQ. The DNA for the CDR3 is TGTGCCAGCAGCTCCAGAAAGGACGGGGAGCTGTTTTTT. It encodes CASSSRKDGELFF.

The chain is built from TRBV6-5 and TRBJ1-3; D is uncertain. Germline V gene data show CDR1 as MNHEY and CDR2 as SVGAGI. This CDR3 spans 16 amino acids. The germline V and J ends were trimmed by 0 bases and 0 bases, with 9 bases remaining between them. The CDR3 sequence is CASSYSYRHSGNTIYF. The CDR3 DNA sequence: TGTGCCAGCAGTTACTCTTACAGACACTCTGGAAACACCATATATTTT.

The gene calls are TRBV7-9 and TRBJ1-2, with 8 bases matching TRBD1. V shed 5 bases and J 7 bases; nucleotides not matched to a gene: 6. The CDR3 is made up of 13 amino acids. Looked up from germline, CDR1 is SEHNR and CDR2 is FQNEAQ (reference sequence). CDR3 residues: CASSPQGAGGYTF. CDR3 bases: TGTGCCAGCAGCCCTCAGGGGGCCGGTGGCTACACCTTC.

The CDR3 protein is CASSIGLAGGSSYEQYF. CDR3 sequence (DNA): TGCGCCAGCAGCATCGGACTAGCGGGAGGGAGCTCCTACGAGCAGTACTTC. This chain joins TRBV5-1 and TRBJ2-7, with 15 nucleotides matching TRBD2. The junction had 5 bases not matched to a gene; V was cut back by 4 bases and J by 0 bases. Germline V gene lookup returns CDR1 SGHRS and CDR2 YFSETQ. The CDR3 is 17 amino acids.